Below, 32 T cell receptor beta chains from the same sample are listed, as sequenced in a study of cytomegalovirus exposure and HLA in healthy donors. The PCR ran on 60 Vbeta and 13 Jbeta primers. Libraries were prepared by immunoSEQ multiplex PCR; TCRdb keeps only in-frame clonotypes and omits some of them. The sample holds 150,000 to 200,000 clones; roughly 80% are singletons and the top ten take roughly 5%. The specimen sequenced was PBMCs. The receptor source for this set is a man aged 18 to 30 in good health and CMV-seronegative.

This sequence joins TRBV7-9 and TRBJ2-1, with D maybe TRBD2 (5 bases). Trimming pared 8 bases from V and 11 bases from J, leaving 19 bases between. Germline V lookup: CDR1 SEHNR, CDR2 FQNEAQ (reference sequence). The CDR3 loop spans 13 amino acids. This CDR3 reads CASLGGRTTQQFF. In nucleotides, the CDR3 is TGTGCCAGCTTAGGCGGGCGGACGACCCAGCAGTTCTTC.

CDR3 sequence (DNA): TGTGCCAGCAGGCCGGACACCGGGGAGCTGTTTTTT. Protein product: CASRPDTGELFF. The chain carries TRBV7-3 and TRBJ2-2, with D uncertain. The length of the CDR3 is 12 residues. Trimming removed 6 bases at V and 3 bases at J, with 5 bases between. CDR1 SGHTA and CDR2 FQGTGA come from the germline V gene.

The chain is built from TRBV14 and TRBJ2-1; 8 bases fit TRBD2. The trim removed 2 bases at V and 8 bases at J, leaving 20 bases unmatched. The germline gives CDR1 SGHDN, CDR2 FVKESK. The CDR3 is 19 amino acids. The CDR3 DNA reads TGTGCCAGCAGCCAAAACCCAGGAGGACTAGCCTATCCGAGGGATGAGCAGTTCTTC. Its translation is CASSQNPGGLAYPRDEQFF.

This clone was seen more than once but under ten times. V is TRBV5-5 and J is TRBJ2-3, with D possibly being TRBD2 (5 bases). Between the trimmed V and J ends, which lost 4 bases and 7 bases, there was a span of 16 bases. There are 14 residues in the CDR3. In germline, CDR1 is SGHKS, CDR2 YYEKEE (reference sequence). CDR3 loop: CASSPTTDDNTQYF. The CDR3 bases are TGTGCCAGCAGCCCGACTACCGACGATAATACGCAGTATTTT.

The chain has TRBV11-2 and TRBJ2-7; D is ambiguous. Germline V gene lookup returns CDR1 SGHAT and CDR2 FQNNGV. The CDR3 has 15 residues. The V gene lost 1 base and the J gene lost 3 bases, with 13 bases spanning the gap. The CDR3 DNA follows: TGTGCCAGCAGCTTAGGAGCTAGTCCACGCTACGAGCAGTACTTC. It yields the protein CASSLGASPRYEQYF. The full variable domain, with the rest looked up from reference TRBV11-2 and TRBJ2-7, is EAGVAQSPRYKIIEKRQSVAFWCNPISGHATLYWYQQILGQGPKLLIQFQNNGVVDDSQLPKDRFSAERLKGVDSTLKIQPAKLEDSAVYLCASSLGASPRYEQYFGPGTRLTVT.

The V and J genes are TRBV11-3 and TRBJ2-1; TRBD2 might be the D (6 bases). The CDR3 extends over 15 amino acids. Germline CDR1 and CDR2: SGHNT and YENEEA. V lost 2 bases, J lost 4 bases, and 12 bases lay in between. The CDR3 bases are TGTGCCAGCAGCTTACGGGAGCGACTTTACAATGAGCAGTTCTTC. It translates to CASSLRERLYNEQFF. Variable domain in full (rest from reference TRBV11-3 and TRBJ2-1): EAGVVQSPRYKIIEKKQPVAFWCNPISGHNTLYWYLQNLGQGPELLIRYENEEAVDDSQLPKDRFSAERLKGVDSTLKIQPAELGDSAVYLCASSLRERLYNEQFFGPGTRLTVL.

The chain combines TRBV18 with TRBJ1-1; no firm D call. The CDR3 length is 15 residues. Trimming removed 0 bases from V and 4 bases from J, with 12 bases in between. Germline V CDR1 and CDR2: KGHSH, LQKENI. The CDR3 region is CASSPPADLGTEAFF. CDR3 sequence (DNA): TGTGCCAGCTCACCACCGGCGGATCTCGGCACTGAAGCTTTCTTT.

The V and J genes are TRBV7-9 and TRBJ2-7, with 13 positions matching TRBD2. This CDR3 region has 16 residues. The trim removed 5 bases at V and 2 bases at J, leaving 6 bases unmatched. Per the germline V gene, CDR1 is SEHNR and CDR2 is FQNEAQ (reference sequence). This CDR3 reads CASSPRTSGGTYEQYF. The CDR3 DNA reads TGTGCCAGCAGCCCCCGGACTAGCGGGGGAACCTACGAGCAGTACTTC.

This clone has just a few counts. V usage is TRBV6-5 and J usage is TRBJ1-5; tentatively, D is TRBD1 (5 bases). Trimming left V 9 bases short and J 3 bases short, with 6 bases between. The CDR3 extends over 11 amino acids. The germline CDR1 and CDR2 sequences are MNHEY and SVGAGI. CDR3 sequence reads: CARQDNQPQHF. The CDR3 nucleotides read TGTGCCAGACAGGACAATCAGCCCCAGCATTTT.

The rearrangement links TRBV5-1 to TRBJ2-7; 9 positions match TRBD2. The CDR3 is 16 residues long. In germline, CDR1 is SGHRS, CDR2 YFSETQ. Germline trimming cut 0 bases from V and 5 bases from J; bases unmatched to any gene: 9. CDR3 in amino acids: CASSLGEREDIHEQYF. In DNA form, the CDR3 reads TGCGCCAGCAGCTTGGGGGAGCGGGAGGATATCCACGAGCAGTACTTC.

The V call is TRBV9, the J call TRBJ2-3; the D is unclear. Germline loops: CDR1 SGDLS, CDR2 YYNGEE. V gave up 4 bases and J gave up 1 base, with 13 bases separating them. This CDR3 has 15 residues. CDR3 protein: CASSPSSRGTDTQYF. The CDR3, as DNA: TGTGCCAGCAGCCCATCCTCTCGGGGCACAGATACGCAGTATTTT.

The sample holds one count of this clone. This chain links TRBV2 with TRBJ1-2; perhaps TRBD1 as D (6 bases). V was pared by 5 bases and J by 4 bases, with 14 bases between. CDR3 size: 14 residues. The V gene's germline CDR1 is SNHLY and CDR2 FYNNEI. The CDR3 sequence: CASSRAGVAYGYTF. The CDR3 region has the DNA TGTGCCAGCAGTAGGGCAGGGGTTGCCTATGGCTACACCTTC. Full variable domain (missing parts from reference TRBV2 and TRBJ1-2): EPEVTQTPSHQVTQMGQEVILRCVPISNHLYFYWYRQILGQKVEFLVSFYNNEISEKSEIFDDQFSVERPDGSNFTLKIRSTKLEDSAMYFCASSRAGVAYGYTFGSGTRLTVV.

The CDR3 DNA follows: TGTGCCAGCAGCGACCGACTAGCGGAATCCAGGGGCGGGGAGCTGTTTTTT. Its translation is CASSDRLAESRGGELFF. J is TRBJ2-2 and V is TRBV9; TRBD2 aligns across 9 bases. CDR1 is SGDLS, CDR2 YYNGEE, per germline. Trimming cost V 3 bases and J 7 bases; bases outside gene matches: 13. The CDR3 length is 17 residues.

The chain joins TRBV2 to TRBJ2-4; 7 bases align to TRBD1. Germline CDR1 and CDR2: SNHLY and FYNNEI. This CDR3 spans 14 amino acids. Here the CDR3 DNA reads TGTGCTATCCGGGACAGTCTAGCCAAAAACATTCAGTACTTC. Protein product: CAIRDSLAKNIQYF.

The rearrangement uses TRBV7-9 and TRBJ2-6; D perhaps matches TRBD1 (6 bases). The CDR3 sequence is 16 residues long. The V and J ends lost 7 bases and 0 bases respectively, with 13 bases between them. Germline loops: CDR1 SEHNR, CDR2 FQNEAQ (reference sequence). This CDR3 reads CASIPVGGSGANVLTF. Written as DNA, the CDR3 is TGTGCCAGCATCCCCGTAGGGGGCTCTGGGGCCAACGTCCTGACTTTC.

The chain uses TRBV27 and TRBJ1-3; 7 bases are a match to TRBD1. The germline V gene encodes CDR1 MNHEY and CDR2 SMNVEV (reference sequence). V trimming: 5 bases; J trimming: 7 bases; junction bases outside the gene matches: 8. This CDR3 has 14 amino acids. The CDR3 sequence: CASSETGIGNTIYF. The CDR3 DNA reads TGTGCCAGCAGTGAGACAGGGATAGGGAACACCATATATTTT.

The CDR3 sequence is CASSLTGTDNEKLFF. CDR3 DNA: TGTGCCAGCAGCTTGACCGGGACTGATAATGAAAAACTGTTTTTT. V gene TRBV5-5 combines with J gene TRBJ1-4; D might be TRBD1 (5 bases). The germline V and J ends were trimmed by 1 base and 4 bases, with 11 bases remaining between them. Germline lookup yields CDR1 SGHKS and CDR2 YYEKEE (reference sequence). The CDR3 extends over 15 amino acids. The variable domain in full, with the rest retrieved from reference TRBV5-5 and TRBJ1-4, is DAGVTQSPTHLIKTRGQQVTLRCSPISGHKSVSWYQQVLGQGPQFIFQYYEKEERGRGNFPDRFSARQFPNYSSELNVNALLLGDSALYLCASSLTGTDNEKLFFGSGTQLSVL.

The chain couples TRBV4-1 to TRBJ1-1; the D is unclear. CDR3 length: 14 residues. Between the trimmed V and J ends, which lost 4 bases and 4 bases, there was a span of 13 bases. Germline V lookup: CDR1 MGHRA, CDR2 YSYEKL. DNA for the CDR3: TGCGCCAGCAGCCTACGGGGTGAGGTCACTGAAGCTTTCTTT. Translated, it gives CASSLRGEVTEAFF.

This clone was seen only once. The CDR3 protein is CASSLPGSNEKLFF. Written as DNA, the CDR3 is TGTGCCAGCAGTCTACCGGGTTCCAATGAAAAACTGTTTTTT. The chain carries TRBV27 and TRBJ1-4; the D is unclear. V was pared by 5 bases and J by 5 bases, with 12 bases between. Germline CDR1 and CDR2: MNHEY and SMNVEV (reference sequence). The CDR3 totals 14 residues.

This chain connects TRBV28 to TRBJ2-5; D is possibly TRBD2 (5 bases). This CDR3 has 14 amino acids. Germline CDR1 and CDR2: MDHEN and SYDVKM. V lost 5 bases and J lost 5, with 15 bases in between. In DNA form, the CDR3 reads TGTGCCAGCAGTCCCCCGGGGTCGATCGAGACCCAGTACTTC. It encodes CASSPPGSIETQYF.

J is TRBJ1-1 and V is TRBV19; 8 bases map to TRBD1. V shed 6 bases, J shed 3 bases, and the junction held 9 bases outside the gene matches. The CDR3 has 15 residues. The germline CDR1 and CDR2 sequences are LNHDA and SQIVND (reference sequence). The CDR3, as DNA: TGTGCCAGTAGGACGACAGGGGTGGGGTACACTGAAGCTTTCTTT. Residues: CASRTTGVGYTEAFF.

This clone was counted once. The chain couples TRBV2 to TRBJ1-6, with 7 positions matching TRBD1. V lost 3 bases to trimming and J lost 4 bases; unmatched junction nucleotides: 6. The CDR3 has 16 residues. Germline V gene data show CDR1 as SNHLY and CDR2 as FYNNEI. CDR3 protein: CASSDRTGSYNSPLHF. CDR3 coding DNA: TGTGCCAGCAGTGACCGGACAGGTTCTTATAATTCACCCCTCCACTTT.

This rearrangement joins TRBV19 to TRBJ2-7; 7 nucleotides agree with TRBD1. Trimming cost V 5 bases and J 0 bases; bases outside gene matches: 4. Germline CDR1 and CDR2: LNHDA and SQIVND (reference sequence). CDR3 size: 14 residues. The CDR3 loop reads CASSGQVSSYEQYF. CDR3 DNA: TGTGCCAGTAGTGGACAGGTCTCCTCCTACGAGCAGTACTTC.

V and J are TRBV28 and TRBJ2-1; 11 positions agree with TRBD2. In germline, CDR1 is MDHEN, CDR2 SYDVKM. V trimming: 2 bases; J trimming: 3 bases; junction bases outside the gene matches: 3. This CDR3 is built from 16 residues. The CDR3 reads CASSLVGLAVYNEQFF. For the CDR3, the DNA is TGTGCCAGCAGTTTAGTGGGACTAGCGGTCTACAATGAGCAGTTCTTC.

The chain links TRBV10-1 to TRBJ1-5; D remains unclear. Germline V gene data show CDR1 as WNHNN and CDR2 as SYGVQD (reference sequence). The CDR3 spans 13 residues. V shed 4 bases and J shed 5 bases, with 9 bases lying between them. The CDR3 spells CASSVPLYQPQHF. As DNA, the CDR3 is TGCGCCAGCAGTGTTCCGCTATATCAGCCCCAGCATTTT.

The chain combines TRBV6-1 with TRBJ2-7, with 7 nucleotides matching TRBD2. The CDR3 runs 13 residues. In germline, CDR1 is MNHNS, CDR2 SASEGT. Losses at the gene ends were 4 bases for V and 4 bases for J; bases not matched to a gene: 4. The CDR3 loop is CASSVQGGYEQYF. CDR3 DNA: TGTGCCAGCAGTGTGCAGGGAGGGTACGAGCAGTACTTC.

The chain uses TRBV5-1 and TRBJ1-5, with a weak D call TRBD1 (6 bases). The CDR3 consists of 14 residues. CDR1 is SGHRS, CDR2 YFSETQ, per germline. Deletions cut 4 bases from V and 4 bases from J, with 12 bases between. CDR3 residues: CASSTVGGNQPQHF. DNA of the CDR3: TGCGCCAGCAGCACGGTAGGGGGAAATCAGCCCCAGCATTTT.

V gene TRBV7-8 combines with J gene TRBJ2-2, with a tentative D call TRBD2 (6 bases). The V gene lost 3 bases and the J gene lost 6 bases, with 20 bases spanning the gap. CDR3 length: 17 residues. CDR1 is SGHVS, CDR2 FQNEAQ, per germline. CDR3 amino acids: CASSLGPTAGLPGELFF. The CDR3 bases are TGTGCCAGCAGCTTGGGGCCCACGGCGGGGTTGCCCGGGGAGCTGTTTTTT.

The CDR3 sequence: CASSSDRGQLRGETQYF. CDR3 DNA: TGTGCCAGCAGCTCCGATAGGGGACAGCTTAGGGGAGAGACCCAGTACTTC. The chain joins TRBV7-9 to TRBJ2-5; 7 bases map to TRBD1. The germline gives CDR1 SEHNR, CDR2 FQNEAQ (reference sequence). V lost 4 bases to trimming and J lost 4 bases; unmatched junction nucleotides: 15. The CDR3 has 17 amino acids. Full variable domain (outside the CDR3, taken from reference TRBV7-9 and TRBJ2-5): DTGVSQNPRHKITKRGQNVTFRCDPISEHNRLYWYRQTLGQGPEFLTYFQNEAQLEKSRLLSDRFSAERPKGSFSTLEIQRTEQGDSAMYLCASSSDRGQLRGETQYFGPGTRLLVL.

As DNA, the CDR3 is TGCGCCAGCAGCCAAACTCCGGGACTAGCGGGGGAGATTAGCACAGATACGCAGTATTTT. Translation: CASSQTPGLAGEISTDTQYF. The chain combines TRBV4-1 with TRBJ2-3; 14 bases match TRBD2. With 2 bases clipped from V and 0 bases from J, the junction kept 10 bases outside the gene matches. Germline CDR1 is MGHRA and CDR2 is YSYEKL. The CDR3 length is 20 residues.

The chain employs TRBV6-1 and TRBJ1-2; D gene ambiguous. The CDR3 is made up of 13 amino acids. The V gene's germline CDR1 is MNHNS and CDR2 SASEGT. The V gene lost 2 bases and the J gene lost 4 bases, with 8 bases spanning the gap. The CDR3 here is CASSERRFYGYTF. Here the CDR3 DNA reads TGTGCCAGCAGTGAAAGGCGGTTCTATGGCTACACCTTC.

The V gene is TRBV6-5, the J gene TRBJ2-3; maybe TRBD1 (5 bases). The germline V and J ends were trimmed by 7 bases and 3 bases, with 11 bases remaining between them. CDR1 and CDR2 from the germline V gene are MNHEY and SVGAGI. This CDR3 has 13 residues. The CDR3 sequence is CASIKTDTDTQYF. In DNA form, the CDR3 reads TGTGCCAGCATTAAGACAGATACAGATACGCAGTATTTT.